The 15 T cell receptor beta chains below were found in one sample sequenced in a study of CD8 T cells in ankylosing spondylitis. Study-wide results and limits: Among TCR beta sequences, a motif of fewer than 10 highly homologous variants appeared characteristic of ankylosing spondylitis blood.

Antigen specificity for these receptors is unknown. TCRdb recomputed calls from the 5' RACE reads with MiXCR, one row per CDR3 protein. The sample carries about 500,000 distinct CDR3 sequences, over 9.5% recorded once. The sample comprised blood, either unsorted or a sorted T cell fraction (not recorded which). These receptors came from a male donor with ankylosing spondylitis.

Only a few counts were recorded for this clonotype. V gene TRBV29-1 combines with J gene TRBJ2-1, with D perhaps TRBD2 (6 bases). V lost 6 bases and J lost 12, with 21 bases in between. CDR3 length: 13 amino acids. The germline gives CDR1 SQVTM, CDR2 ANQGSEA. As DNA, the CDR3 is TGCAGCGTCGGGGACTCGAAATCCGGTGGGCAGTTCTTC. The encoded protein is CSVGDSKSGGQFF.

This clonotype was seen ten or more times. This chain connects TRBV11-2 to TRBJ1-1; 8 bases fit TRBD1. The germline V gene has CDR1 SGHAT and CDR2 FQNNGV. V shed 5 bases and J 2 bases; nucleotides not matched to a gene: 4. The CDR3 has 14 residues. In DNA form, the CDR3 reads TGTGCCAGCAGCCGACAGGGGTTTAACACTGAAGCTTTCTTT. This translates into CASSRQGFNTEAFF.

This clonotype has ten or more counts. The rearrangement joins TRBV5-1 to TRBJ2-3; perhaps TRBD1 as D (6 bases). The V end lost 4 bases, the J end lost 2 bases, and 17 bases lay between the germline ends. The CDR3 spans 16 residues. Germline V gene sequence: CDR1 SGHRS, CDR2 YFSETQ. The CDR3 DNA reads TGCGCCAGCAGCCCGCAACCCGGACAGACCACAGATACGCAGTATTTT. Translating gives CASSPQPGQTTDTQYF.

This sequence joins TRBV6-1 and TRBJ1-1; 11 nucleotides agree with TRBD1. Germline V gene data show CDR1 as MNHNS and CDR2 as SASEGT. CDR3 size: 14 residues. Trimming at V came to 6 bases and at J to 5 bases, leaving 5 bases not matched to a gene. The CDR3 loop is CASRLGTGGTEAFF. CDR3 in DNA: TGTGCCAGCAGACTTGGGACAGGGGGAACTGAAGCTTTCTTT.

CDR3 sequence: CASRPGLSSYNEQFF. The CDR3 DNA reads as TGTGCCAGCAGACCCGGACTAAGCTCCTACAATGAGCAGTTCTTC. This rearrangement joins TRBV28 to TRBJ2-1; D possibly corresponds to TRBD2 (6 bases). Trimming took off 6 bases at V and 0 bases at J, with 12 bases between the two ends. Germline V gene data show CDR1 as MDHEN and CDR2 as SYDVKM. The CDR3 is 15 residues long.

This clonotype showed up just a few times. The chain links TRBV6-2 or TRBV6-3 to TRBJ1-2; D unresolved. Per germline, CDR1 MNHEY and CDR2 SVGEGT. V lost 6 bases and J lost 8, with 10 bases in between. The CDR3 runs to 11 residues. CDR3 amino acids: CASSVPEGYTF. CDR3 bases: TGTGCCAGCAGCGTCCCGGAGGGCTACACCTTC.

This clonotype showed up many times. This chain links TRBV12-3 or TRBV12-4 with TRBJ1-2, with 7 bases aligning to TRBD1. V was pared by 6 bases and J by 8 bases, with 9 bases of the junction left unmatched. The CDR3 runs to 13 residues. DNA for the CDR3: TGTGCCAGCAGCTCATTTCAGGGGGACGGCTACACCTTC. This gives the protein CASSSFQGDGYTF.

This chain links TRBV20-1 with TRBJ2-7; D is uncertain. Trimming shortened V by 0 bases and J by 2 bases, and 11 bases separated the two germline ends. Germline V gene sequence: CDR1 DFQATT, CDR2 SNEGSKA (reference sequence). This CDR3 spans 14 amino acids. In DNA, the CDR3 is TGCAGTGCTAGAGATAAAGGCCGAGCCTACGAGCAGTACTTC. Its translation: CSARDKGRAYEQYF.

The chain uses TRBV10-3 and TRBJ2-2; D gene uncertain. This CDR3 spans 15 amino acids. The V gene's germline CDR1 is ENHRY and CDR2 SYGVKD. The germline V and J ends were trimmed by 7 bases and 1 base, with 13 bases remaining between them. Here the CDR3 reads CAIKGPGKNTGELFF. In DNA, the CDR3 is TGTGCCATCAAAGGCCCGGGCAAGAACACCGGGGAGCTGTTTTTT.

This clonotype was seen more than once but under ten times. This chain connects TRBV12-3 or TRBV12-4 to TRBJ1-2; D gene unclear. The V and J ends lost 2 bases and 7 bases respectively, with 17 bases between them. CDR3 length: 15 amino acids. The DNA for the CDR3 is TGTGCCAGCAGTTTAATGGGTTTGAAGCGCGGTGGCTACACCTTC. Encoded protein: CASSLMGLKRGGYTF.

The CDR3 DNA follows: TGCGCCAGCAGCTTGGGCCCCCGGGACTTAAATCAGCCCCAGCATTTT. It yields the protein CASSLGPRDLNQPQHF. The V call is TRBV5-1, the J call TRBJ1-5, with D perhaps matching TRBD1 (5 bases). V was pared by 0 bases and J by 4 bases, with 14 bases between. The CDR3 contains 16 residues. Germline loops: CDR1 SGHRS, CDR2 YFSETQ.

The chain carries TRBV20-1 and TRBJ2-3; 10 bases fit TRBD2. The CDR3 sequence is 19 residues long. The junction had 16 bases not matched to a gene; V was cut back by 3 bases and J by 1 base. The germline V gene encodes CDR1 DFQATT and CDR2 SNEGSKA (reference sequence). The CDR3 is CSASSVVAGGPLGTDTQYF. The DNA of the CDR3 is TGCAGTGCTAGTTCTGTGGTAGCGGGAGGCCCATTAGGCACAGATACGCAGTATTTT.

This clonotype has only a few counts. This chain uses TRBV6-5 with TRBJ2-3; D may be TRBD2 (6 bases). V lost 3 bases to trimming and J lost 3 bases, with 13 bases between them. Germline CDR1 and CDR2: MNHEY and SVGAGI. The CDR3 covers 15 residues. The DNA for the CDR3 is TGTGCCAGCAGTTATGCGGGACTGGAGACAGATACGCAGTATTTT. Translating gives CASSYAGLETDTQYF.

There are a few counts of this clonotype. The chain combines TRBV5-1 with TRBJ1-4; tentatively, D is TRBD1 (6 bases). V lost 5 bases to trimming and J lost 4 bases, with 12 bases between them. From germline, CDR1 is SGHRS and CDR2 YFSETQ. This CDR3 has 14 residues. The CDR3 sequence: CASSPQGNNEKLFF. The CDR3 nucleotides are TGCGCCAGCAGTCCTCAGGGGAATAATGAAAAACTGTTTTTT. The whole variable domain, filled in from reference TRBV5-1 and TRBJ1-4, reads KAGVTQTPRYLIKTRGQQVTLSCSPISGHRSVSWYQQTPGQGLQFLFEYFSETQRNKGNFPGRFSGRQFSNSRSEMNVSTLELGDSALYLCASSPQGNNEKLFFGSGTQLSVL.

The chain employs TRBV28 and TRBJ2-3; no firm D call. The CDR3 is 14 residues long. CDR1 and CDR2 (germline): MDHEN, SYDVKM. V lost 3 bases and J lost 0, with 7 bases in between. For the CDR3, the DNA is TGTGCCAGCAGTTTTGGTGACAGCACAGATACGCAGTATTTT. Translating it yields CASSFGDSTDTQYF. The whole variable domain, filled in from reference TRBV28 and TRBJ2-3, reads DVKVTQSSRYLVKRTGEKVFLECVQDMDHENMFWYRQDPGLGLRLIYFSYDVKMKEKGDIPEGYSVSREKKERFSLILESASTNQTSMYLCASSFGDSTDTQYFGPGTRLTVL.